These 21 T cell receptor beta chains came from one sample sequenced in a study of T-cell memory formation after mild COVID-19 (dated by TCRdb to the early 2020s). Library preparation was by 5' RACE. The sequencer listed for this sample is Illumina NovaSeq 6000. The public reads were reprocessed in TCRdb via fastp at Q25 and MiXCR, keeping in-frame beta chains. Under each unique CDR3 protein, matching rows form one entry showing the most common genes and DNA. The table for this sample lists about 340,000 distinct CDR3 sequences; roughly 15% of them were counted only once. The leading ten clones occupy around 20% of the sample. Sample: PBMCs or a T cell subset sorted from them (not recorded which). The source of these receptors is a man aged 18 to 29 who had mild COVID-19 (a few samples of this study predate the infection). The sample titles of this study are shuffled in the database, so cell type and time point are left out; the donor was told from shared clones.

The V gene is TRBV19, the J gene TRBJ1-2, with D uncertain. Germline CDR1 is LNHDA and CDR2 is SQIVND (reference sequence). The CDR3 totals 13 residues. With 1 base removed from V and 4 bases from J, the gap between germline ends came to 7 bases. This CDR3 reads CASSIGGSYGYTF. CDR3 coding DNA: TGTGCCAGTAGTATAGGGGGAAGCTATGGCTACACCTTC.

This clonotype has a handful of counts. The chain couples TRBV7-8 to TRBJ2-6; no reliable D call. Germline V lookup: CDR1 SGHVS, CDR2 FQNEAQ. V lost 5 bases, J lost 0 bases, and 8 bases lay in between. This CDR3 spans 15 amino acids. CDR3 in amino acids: CASSARFSGANVLTF. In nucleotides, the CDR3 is TGTGCCAGCAGCGCCCGCTTCTCTGGGGCCAACGTCCTGACTTTC.

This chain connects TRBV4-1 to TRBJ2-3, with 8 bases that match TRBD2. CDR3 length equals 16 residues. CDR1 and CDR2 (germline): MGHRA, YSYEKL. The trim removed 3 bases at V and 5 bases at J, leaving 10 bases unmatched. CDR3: CASSHQPGGPEDTQYF. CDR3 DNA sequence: TGCGCCAGCAGCCACCAGCCGGGGGGGCCCGAAGATACGCAGTATTTT.

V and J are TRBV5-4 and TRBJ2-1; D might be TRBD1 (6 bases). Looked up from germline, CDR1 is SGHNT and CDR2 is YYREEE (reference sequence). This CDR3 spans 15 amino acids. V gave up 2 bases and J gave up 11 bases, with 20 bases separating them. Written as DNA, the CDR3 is TGTGCCAGCAGCTTAGGACAGCACCTGAACATAAAGCAGTTCTTC. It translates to CASSLGQHLNIKQFF.

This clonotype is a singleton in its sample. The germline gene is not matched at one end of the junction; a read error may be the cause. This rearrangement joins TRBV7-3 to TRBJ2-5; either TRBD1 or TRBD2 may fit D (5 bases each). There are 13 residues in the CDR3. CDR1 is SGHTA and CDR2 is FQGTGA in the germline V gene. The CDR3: CASSYLRGETEYF. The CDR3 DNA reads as TGTGCCAGCAGCTACCTAAGGGGAGAGACCGAGTACTTC.

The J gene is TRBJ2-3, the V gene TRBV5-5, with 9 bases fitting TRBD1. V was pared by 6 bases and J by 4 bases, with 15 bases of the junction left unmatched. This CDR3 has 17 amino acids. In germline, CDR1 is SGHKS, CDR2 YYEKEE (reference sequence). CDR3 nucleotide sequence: TGTGCCAGCAACCCTCCGGGACAGGGAGGGAGGGCAGATACGCAGTATTTT. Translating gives CASNPPGQGGRADTQYF.

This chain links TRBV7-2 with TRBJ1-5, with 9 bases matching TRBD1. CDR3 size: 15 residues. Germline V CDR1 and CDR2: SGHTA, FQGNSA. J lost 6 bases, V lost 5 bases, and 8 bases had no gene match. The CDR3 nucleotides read TGTGCCAGCAGCCCAGGGACAGGGTGGGGTCAGCCCCAGCATTTT. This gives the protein CASSPGTGWGQPQHF.

CDR3 residues: CASSQGAGYNEQFF. In nucleotides, the CDR3 is TGCGCCAGCAGCCAAGGGGCCGGCTACAATGAGCAGTTCTTC. The rearrangement uses TRBV4-3 and TRBJ2-1; no firm D call. Germline CDR1 LGHNA, CDR2 YSLEER. Trimming shortened V by 1 base and J by 3 bases, and 7 bases separated the two germline ends. CDR3 length: 14 residues.

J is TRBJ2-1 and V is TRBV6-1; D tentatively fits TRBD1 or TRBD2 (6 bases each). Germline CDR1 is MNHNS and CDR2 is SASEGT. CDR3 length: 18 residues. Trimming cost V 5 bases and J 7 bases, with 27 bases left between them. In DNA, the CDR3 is TGTGCCAGCAGTCAACAGGCTCGAGGGGGGCTCTTTTCTAATGAGCAGTTCTTC. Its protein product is CASSQQARGGLFSNEQFF.

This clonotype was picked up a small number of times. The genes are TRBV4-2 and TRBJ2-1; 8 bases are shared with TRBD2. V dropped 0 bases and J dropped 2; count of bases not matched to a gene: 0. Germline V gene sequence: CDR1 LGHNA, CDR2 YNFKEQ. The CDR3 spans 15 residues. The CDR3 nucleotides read TGTGCCAGCAGCCAAGACGGGGGGGCCTACAATGAGCAGTTCTTC. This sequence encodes CASSQDGGAYNEQFF.

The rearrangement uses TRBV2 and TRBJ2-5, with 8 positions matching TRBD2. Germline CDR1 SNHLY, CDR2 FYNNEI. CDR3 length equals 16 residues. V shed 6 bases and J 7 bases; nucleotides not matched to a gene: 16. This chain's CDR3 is CASSSVGLAGAGTQYF. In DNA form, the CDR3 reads TGTGCCAGCAGCTCCGTTGGACTAGCCGGGGCGGGGACCCAGTACTTC.

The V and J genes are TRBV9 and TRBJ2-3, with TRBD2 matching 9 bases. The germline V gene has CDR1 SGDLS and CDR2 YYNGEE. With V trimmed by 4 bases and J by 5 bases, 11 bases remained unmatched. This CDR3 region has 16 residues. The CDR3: CASSPQAGGPGDTQYF. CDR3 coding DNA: TGTGCCAGCAGCCCCCAGGCGGGGGGGCCTGGAGATACGCAGTATTTT.

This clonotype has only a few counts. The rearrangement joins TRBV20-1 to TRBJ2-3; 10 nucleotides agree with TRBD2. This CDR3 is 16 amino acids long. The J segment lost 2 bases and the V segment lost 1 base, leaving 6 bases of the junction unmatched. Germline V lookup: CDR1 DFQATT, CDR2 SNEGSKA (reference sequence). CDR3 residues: CSARGLAGAVTDTQYF. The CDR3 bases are TGCAGTGCTAGAGGGCTAGCGGGGGCTGTCACAGATACGCAGTATTTT.

Here the CDR3 DNA reads TGTGCCAGCAGTGGCGCACGCATGACGTCGCGGTTCCAGCCCCAGCATTTT. This translates into CASSGARMTSRFQPQHF. This sequence joins TRBV2 and TRBJ1-5; D call uncertain. In germline, CDR1 is SNHLY, CDR2 FYNNEI. This CDR3 is 17 amino acids long. Trimming removed 4 bases at V and 7 bases at J, with 23 bases between.

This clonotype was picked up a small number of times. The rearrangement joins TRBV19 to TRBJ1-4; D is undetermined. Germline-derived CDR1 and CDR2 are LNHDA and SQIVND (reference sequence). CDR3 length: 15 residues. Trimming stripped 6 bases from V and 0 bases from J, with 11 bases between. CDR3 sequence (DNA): TGTGCCAGTAGGCGGGTGTCGACAACTAATGAAAAACTGTTTTTT. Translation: CASRRVSTTNEKLFF.

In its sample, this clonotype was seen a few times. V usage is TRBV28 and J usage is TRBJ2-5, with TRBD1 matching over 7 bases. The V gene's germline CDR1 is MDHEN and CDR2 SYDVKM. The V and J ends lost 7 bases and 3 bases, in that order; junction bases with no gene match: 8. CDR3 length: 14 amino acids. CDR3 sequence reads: CASTGQPFEETQYF. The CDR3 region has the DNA TGTGCCAGCACGGGACAGCCGTTTGAAGAGACCCAGTACTTC. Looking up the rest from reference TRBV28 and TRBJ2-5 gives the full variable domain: DVKVTQSSRYLVKRTGEKVFLECVQDMDHENMFWYRQDPGLGLRLIYFSYDVKMKEKGDIPEGYSVSREKKERFSLILESASTNQTSMYLCASTGQPFEETQYFGPGTRLLVL.

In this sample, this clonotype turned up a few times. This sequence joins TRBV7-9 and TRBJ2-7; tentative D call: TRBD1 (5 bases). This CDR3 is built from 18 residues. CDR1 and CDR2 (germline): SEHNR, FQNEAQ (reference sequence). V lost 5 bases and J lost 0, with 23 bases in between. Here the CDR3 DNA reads TGTGCCAGCAGCCCCCACCTCCTCAAAGGGGCAAGCTCCTACGAGCAGTACGTC. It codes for CASSPHLLKGASSYEQYV.

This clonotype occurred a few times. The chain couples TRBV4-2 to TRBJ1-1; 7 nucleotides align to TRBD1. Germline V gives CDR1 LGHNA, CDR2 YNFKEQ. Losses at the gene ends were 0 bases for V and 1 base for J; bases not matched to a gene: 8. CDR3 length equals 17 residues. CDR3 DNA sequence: TGTGCCAGCAGCCAAGATAGGAGGACAGGAGCGAACACTGAAGCTTTCTTT. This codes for CASSQDRRTGANTEAFF.

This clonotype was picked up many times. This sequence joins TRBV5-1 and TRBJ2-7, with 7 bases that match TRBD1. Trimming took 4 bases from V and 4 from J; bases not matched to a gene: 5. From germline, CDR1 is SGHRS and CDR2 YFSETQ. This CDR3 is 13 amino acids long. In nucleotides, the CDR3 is TGCGCCAGCAGCGTGACAGGGAATTACGAGCAGTACTTC. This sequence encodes CASSVTGNYEQYF. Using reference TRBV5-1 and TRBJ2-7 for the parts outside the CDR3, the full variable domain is KAGVTQTPRYLIKTRGQQVTLSCSPISGHRSVSWYQQTPGQGLQFLFEYFSETQRNKGNFPGRFSGRQFSNSRSEMNVSTLELGDSALYLCASSVTGNYEQYFGPGTRLTVT.

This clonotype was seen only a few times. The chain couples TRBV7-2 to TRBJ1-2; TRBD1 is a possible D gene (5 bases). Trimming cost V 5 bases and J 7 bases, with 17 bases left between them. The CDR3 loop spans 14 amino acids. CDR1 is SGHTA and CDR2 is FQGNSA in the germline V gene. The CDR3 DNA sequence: TGTGCCAGCAGCCGATTACAGGAACAACTTGGCTACACCTTC. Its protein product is CASSRLQEQLGYTF. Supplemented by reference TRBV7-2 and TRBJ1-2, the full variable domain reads GAGVSQSPSNKVTEKGKDVELRCDPISGHTALYWYRQSLGQGLEFLIYFQGNSAPDKSGLPSDRFSAERTGGSVSTLTIQRTQQEDSAVYLCASSRLQEQLGYTFGSGTRLTVV.

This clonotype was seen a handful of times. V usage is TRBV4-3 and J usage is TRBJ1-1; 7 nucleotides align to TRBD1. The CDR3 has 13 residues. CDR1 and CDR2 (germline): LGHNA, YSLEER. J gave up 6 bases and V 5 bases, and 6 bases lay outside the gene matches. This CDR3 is CASSSFQGAEAFF. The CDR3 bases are TGCGCCAGCAGCTCCTTTCAGGGGGCTGAAGCTTTCTTT.